These 14 T cell receptor beta chains originate from one sample sequenced in a study of T cell changes during pregnancy in multiple sclerosis. Here immunoSEQ multiplex PCR was the method, and the copy in TCRdb shows in-frame clones only, minus some. The data hold approximately 90,000 clones, with 90% to 95% observed a single time. The sample here was peripheral blood, taken in the first trimester of pregnancy. These receptors were collected from a female donor with multiple sclerosis, enrolled in a pregnancy study.

The chain carries TRBV10-3 and TRBJ2-1; the match to TRBD1 covers 7 bases. J was trimmed by 5 bases and V by 4 bases; bases with no gene match: 2. Per germline, CDR1 ENHRY and CDR2 SYGVKD. The CDR3 extends over 13 amino acids. The CDR3 coding sequence is TGTGCCATCAGTGTCGGGACAGACAATGAGCAGTTCTTC. Its protein product is CAISVGTDNEQFF.

This chain connects TRBV2 to TRBJ2-1; 11 bases are shared with TRBD2. V shed 8 bases, J shed 6 bases, and the junction held 6 bases outside the gene matches. This CDR3 is built from 14 residues. Germline CDR1 is SNHLY and CDR2 is FYNNEI. The CDR3 spells CASLLAGESNEQFF. The CDR3 DNA is TGTGCCAGCCTACTAGCGGGAGAGAGCAATGAGCAGTTCTTC.

This clone was seen only once. This chain joins TRBV6-1 and TRBJ2-7; 9 bases agree with TRBD1. The CDR3 has 14 residues. Germline V CDR1 and CDR2: MNHNS, SASEGT. The J segment lost 2 bases and the V segment lost 6 bases, leaving 5 bases of the junction unmatched. CDR3 bases: TGTGCCAGCAGCAACAGGGGGCAGGCCTACGAGCAGTACTTC. Protein: CASSNRGQAYEQYF.

The chain links TRBV7-6 to TRBJ1-1; D is possibly TRBD1 (6 bases). The germline V and J ends were trimmed by 5 bases and 0 bases, with 13 bases remaining between them. This CDR3 is 15 amino acids long. The germline gives CDR1 SGHVS, CDR2 FNYEAQ. CDR3 loop: CASSPGTNMNTEAFF. As DNA, the CDR3 is TGTGCCAGCAGCCCAGGGACAAATATGAACACTGAAGCTTTCTTT.

This clone was found once. The J gene is TRBJ2-1, the V gene TRBV28; 11 bases line up with TRBD2. J was trimmed by 0 bases and V by 0 bases; bases with no gene match: 4. Per germline, CDR1 MDHEN and CDR2 SYDVKM. There are 18 residues in the CDR3. As DNA, the CDR3 is TGTGCCAGCAGTTTATGGGGACTAGCGGTCCTCTCCTACAATGAGCAGTTCTTC. Protein: CASSLWGLAVLSYNEQFF.

The CDR3 here is CASSLGAPNRVSLGNEQFF. For the CDR3, the DNA is TGTGCCAGCAGTTTAGGCGCACCCAACAGGGTTTCCTTGGGCAATGAGCAGTTCTTC. V usage is TRBV27 and J usage is TRBJ2-1; D perhaps matches TRBD1 (6 bases). V lost 2 bases and J lost 6, with 26 bases in between. Germline CDR1 reads MNHEY; CDR2 reads SMNVEV (reference sequence). The length of the CDR3 is 19 residues.

The chain carries TRBV28 and TRBJ2-7, with D uncertain. The V end was cut by 7 bases, the J end by 2 bases, with 6 bases between. The germline gives CDR1 MDHEN, CDR2 SYDVKM. The length of the CDR3 is 11 residues. The CDR3 DNA reads as TGTGCCAGCACTACAGCCTACGAGCAGTACTTC. Residues: CASTTAYEQYF.

This clone showed up just once. The J gene is TRBJ2-7, the V gene TRBV30; perhaps TRBD2 as D (6 bases). CDR1 and CDR2 (germline): GTSNPN, SVGIG (reference sequence). The CDR3 runs 13 residues. V was shortened by 3 bases and J by 6 bases, with 15 bases between the two germline ends. CDR3 nucleotides: TGTGCCTGGAGACGGCGGGGTGGGAGCGAGCAGTACTTC. Protein sequence: CAWRRRGGSEQYF.

This chain joins TRBV5-6 and TRBJ1-1; D might be TRBD1 (6 bases). In germline, CDR1 is SGHDT, CDR2 YYEEEE. CDR3 length equals 13 residues. V lost 2 bases and J lost 6, with 11 bases in between. The CDR3 nucleotides are TGTGCCAGCAGCTTCCCAGGGGTCGCTGAAGCTTTCTTT. Its translation is CASSFPGVAEAFF.

This chain links TRBV7-3 with TRBJ2-1, with TRBD2 matching 9 bases. The junction had 7 bases not matched to a gene; V was cut back by 4 bases and J by 9 bases. Per the germline V gene, CDR1 is SGHTA and CDR2 is FQGTGA. This CDR3 comprises 14 residues. The CDR3 protein is CASSSGLARGEQFF. CDR3 DNA sequence: TGTGCCAGCAGCTCTGGACTAGCGAGGGGTGAGCAGTTCTTC.

This chain links TRBV5-8 with TRBJ1-4; D not resolved. Germline CDR1 SGHTS, CDR2 YDEGEE. The V end was cut by 1 base, the J end by 8 bases, with 15 bases between. The CDR3 extends over 15 amino acids. CDR3 loop: CASSLLPSGGEKLFF. DNA for the CDR3: TGTGCCAGCAGCTTGTTACCATCGGGTGGCGAAAAACTGTTTTTT.

V gene TRBV4-1 combines with J gene TRBJ1-4; 9 bases align to TRBD1. J gave up 5 bases and V 8 bases, and 3 bases lay outside the gene matches. The CDR3 consists of 13 residues. CDR1 is MGHRA and CDR2 is YSYEKL in the germline V gene. The chain's CDR3 is CASGGTGNEKLFF. CDR3 in DNA: TGCGCCAGCGGAGGGACAGGGAATGAAAAACTGTTTTTT.

The rearrangement links TRBV6-6 to TRBJ2-5, with 12 positions matching TRBD1. The V and J ends lost 7 bases and 5 bases, in that order; junction bases with no gene match: 8. Germline V gene lookup returns CDR1 MNHNY and CDR2 SVGAGI (reference sequence). The CDR3 length is 15 residues. In nucleotides, the CDR3 is TGTGCCAGCAAGAGACCGGGACAGGGGGCCGAGACCCAGTACTTC. Translated, it gives CASKRPGQGAETQYF.

This clone appeared a single time. The genes are TRBV4-3 and TRBJ2-5; D possibly corresponds to TRBD2 (5 bases). Trimming removed 0 bases at V and 4 bases at J, with 12 bases between. Germline V lookup: CDR1 LGHNA, CDR2 YSLEER. CDR3 size: 15 residues. CDR3 DNA: TGCGCCAGCAGCCAAGAACGCGGGCGCAGAGAGACCCAGTACTTC. Its protein is CASSQERGRRETQYF.